This TCR beta chain was observed in a study of T cell responses to AZD1222 COVID-19 vaccine. V was shortened by 2 bases and J by 4 bases, with 9 bases between the two germline ends. Germline CDR1 reads MNHEY; CDR2 reads SVGAGI. The CDR3 consists of 14 residues. Generated by immunoSEQ multiplex PCR, the TCRdb table keeps only in-frame clones and is missing some. Of 100,000 or so clones in the sample, 75% to 90% were seen once. Notes on the study in general: Reportedly, nearly half the spike-specific TCRs target unmutated variant regions.

With regard to this clone: Its target is not known.

Sequencing used peripheral blood, obtained 28 days after the second AZD1222 dose. This TCR was recovered from an adult who received the AZD1222 COVID-19 vaccine. V is TRBV6-5 and J is TRBJ1-3; D unclear. The CDR3 loop reads CASSYLPPGNTIYF. Here the CDR3 DNA reads TGTGCCAGCAGTTACCTCCCCCCCGGAAACACCATATATTTT.